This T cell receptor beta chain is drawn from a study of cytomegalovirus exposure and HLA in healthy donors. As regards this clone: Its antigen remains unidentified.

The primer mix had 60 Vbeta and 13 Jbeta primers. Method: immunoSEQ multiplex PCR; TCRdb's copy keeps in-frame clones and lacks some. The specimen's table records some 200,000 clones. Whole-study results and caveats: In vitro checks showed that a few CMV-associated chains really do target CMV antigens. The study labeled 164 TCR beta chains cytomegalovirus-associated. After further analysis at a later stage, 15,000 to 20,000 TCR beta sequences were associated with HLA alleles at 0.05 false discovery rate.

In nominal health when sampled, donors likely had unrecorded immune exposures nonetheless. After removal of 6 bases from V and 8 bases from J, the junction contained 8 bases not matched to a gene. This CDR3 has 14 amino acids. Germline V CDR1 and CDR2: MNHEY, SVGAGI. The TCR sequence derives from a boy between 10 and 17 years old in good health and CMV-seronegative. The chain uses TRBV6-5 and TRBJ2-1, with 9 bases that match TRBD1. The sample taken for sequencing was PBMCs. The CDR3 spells CASSPGQGRHEQFF. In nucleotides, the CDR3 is TGTGCCAGCAGCCCGGGACAGGGTCGGCATGAGCAGTTCTTC.